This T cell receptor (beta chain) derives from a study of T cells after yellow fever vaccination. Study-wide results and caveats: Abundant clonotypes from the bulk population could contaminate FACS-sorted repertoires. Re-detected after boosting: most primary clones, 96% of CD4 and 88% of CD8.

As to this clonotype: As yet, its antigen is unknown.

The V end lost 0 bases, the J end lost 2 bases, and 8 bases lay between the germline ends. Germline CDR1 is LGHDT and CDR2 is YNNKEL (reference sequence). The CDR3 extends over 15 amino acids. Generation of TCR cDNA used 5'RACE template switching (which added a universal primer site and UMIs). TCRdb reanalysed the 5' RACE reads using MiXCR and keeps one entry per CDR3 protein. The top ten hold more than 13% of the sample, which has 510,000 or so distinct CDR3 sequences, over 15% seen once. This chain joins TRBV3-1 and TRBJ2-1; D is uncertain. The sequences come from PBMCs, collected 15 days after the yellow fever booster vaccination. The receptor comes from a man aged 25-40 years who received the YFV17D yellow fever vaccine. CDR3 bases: TGTGCCAGCAGCCAAGAACTACCGCCCTACAATGAGCAGTTCTTC. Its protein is CASSQELPPYNEQFF.